The present TCR beta chain was sequenced within a study of post-analysis software for immune sequencing data. Study at large: The study covered relapsing-remitting, secondary progressive and progressive-relapsing courses of multiple sclerosis.

Unique molecular identifiers featured in each of the TCR beta cDNA libraries. One entry per CDR3 protein, called by TCRdb with MiXCR from the PCR reads. The sample has fewer than 850,000 distinct CDR3 sequences; 40% to 55% are singletons. Whole-study results and caveats: Five TRBV segments occurring more often in patients than controls included TRBV5-6, TRBV5-1 and TRBV20-1.

The CDR3 is 11 residues long. V lost 5 bases to trimming and J lost 6 bases, with 9 bases between them. Germline V CDR1 and CDR2: DFQATT, SNEGSKA (reference sequence). A few counts support this clonotype. What it binds is unknown. This receptor was identified in a girl aged 5-17 years with multiple sclerosis. The J gene is TRBJ2-3, the V gene TRBV20-1; a possible D gene is TRBD2 (5 bases). Sequenced sample: blood. The CDR3 reads CSAVLGDTQYF. CDR3 coding DNA: TGCAGTGCTGTACTAGGGGATACGCAGTATTTT.